The 9 T cell receptor beta chains below all came from one sample that was sequenced in a study of blood T cell repertoires in COVID-19. The repertoire was sequenced with immunoSEQ multiplex PCR; TCRdb's copy has only in-frame clones and lacks some. The sample consists of about 200,000 clones, about 91% of them appearing once. The sequencing input was peripheral blood. The origin of the receptors is a woman in her 40s with acute or convalescent COVID-19.

The chain carries TRBV12-5 and TRBJ2-3; D might be TRBD2 (5 bases). This CDR3 has 16 residues. Germline CDR1 is LGHNT and CDR2 is FRNRAP. V was trimmed by 0 bases and J by 3 bases, leaving 13 bases between them. CDR3 loop: CASGLVLRAGTDTQYF. Written as DNA, the CDR3 is TGTGCTAGTGGTTTGGTACTGCGGGCTGGGACAGATACGCAGTATTTT.

The genes are TRBV12-2 and TRBJ2-7; the tabulated D call, TRBD2, remains unverified against the DNA. TRBV12-2 represents a pseudogene. The CDR3 covers 16 residues. This CDR3 is CASRNKRLAGTYEQYV. In DNA, the CDR3 is TGTGCAAGTCGCAACAAAAGACTAGCGGGGACCTACGAGCAGTACGTC.

The chain carries TRBV4-1 and TRBJ1-3; 8 nucleotides match TRBD1. The CDR3 is 16 amino acids. Germline CDR1 is MGHRA and CDR2 is YSYEKL. The V and J ends lost 4 bases and 0 bases, in that order; junction bases with no gene match: 5. CDR3 region: CASSPRTGSSGNTIYF. The CDR3 region has the DNA TGCGCCAGCAGCCCCAGGACAGGGAGCTCTGGAAACACCATATATTTT.

This chain connects TRBV7-2 to TRBJ2-1, with D possibly matching TRBD1 (6 bases). The CDR3 loop spans 15 amino acids. Trimming removed 1 base at V and 5 bases at J, with 12 bases between. CDR1 and CDR2 from the germline V gene are SGHTA and FQGNSA. CDR3: CASSLVGASDNEQFF. In DNA, the CDR3 is TGTGCCAGCAGCTTAGTGGGGGCGTCGGACAATGAGCAGTTCTTC. Full variable domain (rest looked up from reference TRBV7-2 and TRBJ2-1): GAGVSQSPSNKVTEKGKDVELRCDPISGHTALYWYRQSLGQGLEFLIYFQGNSAPDKSGLPSDRFSAERTGGSVSTLTIQRTQQEDSAVYLCASSLVGASDNEQFFGPGTRLTVL.

The rearrangement links TRBV10-2 to TRBJ1-5; D not resolved. Trimming removed 1 base at V and 2 bases at J, with 9 bases between. This CDR3 has 15 residues. Looked up from germline, CDR1 is WSHSY and CDR2 is SAAADI. The CDR3 here is CASSEYPGGNQPQHF. CDR3 DNA: TGCGCCAGCAGTGAGTACCCCGGGGGCAATCAGCCCCAGCATTTT.

The chain carries TRBV11-2 and TRBJ2-2; unclear D gene. This CDR3 spans 12 amino acids. V lost 5 bases and J 4 bases, leaving 5 bases between the germline ends. Germline V CDR1 and CDR2: SGHAT, FQNNGV. The CDR3 loop reads CASSLSTGELFF. The CDR3 bases are TGTGCCAGCAGCCTAAGCACCGGGGAGCTGTTTTTT.

The chain combines TRBV3-1 (or the pseudogene TRBV3-2) with TRBJ2-7, with TRBD2 identical over 7 bases. V shed 4 bases, J shed 6 bases, and the junction held 12 bases outside the gene matches. Germline CDR1 reads LGHDT; CDR2 reads YNNKEL (reference sequence). This CDR3 contains 15 residues. For the CDR3, the DNA is TGTGCCAGCAGCCCCTTTGGGAGGGGCAGTGGCGAGCAGTACGTC. Encoded protein: CASSPFGRGSGEQYV.

The rearrangement uses TRBV5-1 and TRBJ2-2; D is unclear. Germline V lookup: CDR1 SGHRS, CDR2 YFSETQ. Trimming removed 0 bases from V and 0 bases from J, with 6 bases in between. The CDR3 loop spans 15 amino acids. As DNA, the CDR3 is TGCGCCAGCAGCTTGGACAGACCGAACACCGGGGAGCTGTTTTTT. It translates to CASSLDRPNTGELFF. The entire variable domain, with the rest obtained from reference TRBV5-1 and TRBJ2-2, is as follows: KAGVTQTPRYLIKTRGQQVTLSCSPISGHRSVSWYQQTPGQGLQFLFEYFSETQRNKGNFPGRFSGRQFSNSRSEMNVSTLELGDSALYLCASSLDRPNTGELFFGEGSRLTVL.

This clone was found once. The chain links TRBV19 to TRBJ2-2; TRBD1 matches at 10 bases. CDR3 length equals 17 residues. CDR1 is LNHDA, CDR2 SQIVND, per germline (reference sequence). V dropped 2 bases and J dropped 7; count of bases not matched to a gene: 10. CDR3 loop: CASSIRGTGEQGGELFF. The CDR3 nucleotides read TGTGCCAGTAGTATAAGGGGGACAGGGGAACAAGGCGGGGAGCTGTTTTTT.